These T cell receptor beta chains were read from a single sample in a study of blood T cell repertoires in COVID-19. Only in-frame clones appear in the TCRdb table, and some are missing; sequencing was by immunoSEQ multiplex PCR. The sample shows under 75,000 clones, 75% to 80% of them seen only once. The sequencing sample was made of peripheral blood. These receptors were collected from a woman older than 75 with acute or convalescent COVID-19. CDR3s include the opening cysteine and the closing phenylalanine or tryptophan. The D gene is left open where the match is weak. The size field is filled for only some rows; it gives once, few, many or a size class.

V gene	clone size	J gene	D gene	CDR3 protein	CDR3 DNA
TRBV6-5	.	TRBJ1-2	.	CASRFRGSNYGYTF	TGTGCCAGCAGGTTCAGGGGTTCCAACTATGGCTACACCTTC
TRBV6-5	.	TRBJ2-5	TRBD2	CASSSQAGRQETQYF	TGTGCCAGCAGTTCCCAAGCGGGGCGCCAAGAGACCCAGTACTTC
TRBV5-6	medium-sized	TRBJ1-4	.	CASSTSTAVNEKLFF	TGTGCCAGCAGCACCTCGACAGCCGTTAATGAAAAACTGTTTTTT
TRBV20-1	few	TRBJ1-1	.	CSASRGNTEAFF	TGCAGTGCTAGTAGGGGGAACACTGAAGCTTTCTTT
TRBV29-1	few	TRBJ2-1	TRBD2	CSVGVAGGNEQFF	TGCAGCGTTGGGGTAGCGGGAGGCAATGAGCAGTTCTTC
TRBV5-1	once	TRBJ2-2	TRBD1	CASSPQGAYTGELFF	TGCGCCAGCAGCCCTCAGGGGGCTTACACCGGGGAGCTGTTTTTT
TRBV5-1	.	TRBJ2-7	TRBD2	CASSATSGGSYEQYF	TGCGCCAGCAGCGCGACTAGCGGAGGCTCCTACGAGCAGTACTTC
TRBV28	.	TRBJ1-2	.	CASRILGGNYGYTF	TGTGCCAGCAGGATCTTGGGGGGGAACTATGGCTACACCTTC
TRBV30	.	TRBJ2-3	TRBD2	CAGRGTSGTDTQYF	TGTGCCGGGCGGGGGACTAGCGGGACAGATACGCAGTATTTT
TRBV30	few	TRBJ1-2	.	CAWRPRAGLGYGYTF	TGTGCCTGGAGACCACGGGCAGGGCTGGGCTATGGCTACACCTTC
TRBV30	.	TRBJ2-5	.	CAWTPGVQETQYF	TGTGCCTGGACGCCCGGGGTGCAAGAGACCCAGTACTTC
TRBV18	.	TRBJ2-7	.	CASSLQGRGYEQYF	TGTGCCAGCTCACTCCAGGGCAGGGGCTACGAGCAGTACTTC
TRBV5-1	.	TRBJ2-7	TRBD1	CASSTDRGYEQYF	TGCGCCAGCAGCACGGACAGGGGCTACGAGCAGTACTTC
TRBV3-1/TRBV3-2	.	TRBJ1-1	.	CASSLSRGDTEAFF	TGTGCCAGCAGCCTATCTCGGGGAGACACTGAAGCTTTCTTT
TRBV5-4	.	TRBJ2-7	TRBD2	CASSLAGVSSGEQYF	TGTGCCAGCAGCCTAGCGGGAGTATCTTCGGGCGAGCAGTACTTC
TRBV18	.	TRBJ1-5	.	CASSNGGRNQPQHF	TGTGCCAGCTCGAACGGAGGGAGAAATCAGCCCCAGCATTTT
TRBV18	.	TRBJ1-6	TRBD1	CASSPGTGGRNSPLHF	TGTGCCAGCTCACCGGGGACAGGGGGCCGTAATTCACCCCTCCACTTT
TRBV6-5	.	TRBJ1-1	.	CATTRGTYFEAFF	TGTGCCACCACCAGGGGAACATACTTTGAAGCTTTCTTT
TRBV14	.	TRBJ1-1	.	CASSRGGGTEAFF	TGTGCCAGCAGCCGAGGGGGGGGAACTGAAGCTTTCTTT
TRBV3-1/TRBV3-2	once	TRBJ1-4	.	CASSPQSEKLFF	TGTGCCAGCAGCCCCCAATCTGAAAAACTGTTTTTT
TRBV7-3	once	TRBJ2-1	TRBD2	CASSPERESYNEQFF	TGTGCCAGCAGCCCAGAGCGGGAGTCCTACAATGAGCAGTTCTTC